The present T cell receptor beta chain was sequenced within a study of T cell responses to AZD1222 COVID-19 vaccine. On the study more broadly: Researchers grouped second doses given at about 4 or about 12 weeks into one pool.

Regarding this clone: Its antigen remains unidentified.

This table comes from immunoSEQ multiplex PCR, and its TCRdb copy is limited to in-frame clones, with some not included. Of 75,000 to 90,000 clones in the sample, about 85% were seen once. The study, taken as a whole, reports: Clonal diversity was possibly underestimated; the donors were predominantly white British and more often female. Elevations in Spike-specific TCR breadth and depth followed administration of two AZD1222 doses. Baseline testing showed seropositivity in only a handful of AZD1222 recipients.

Germline V gene sequence: CDR1 SGHDT, CDR2 YYEEEE. The CDR3 runs to 14 residues. The trim removed 3 bases at V and 11 bases at J, leaving 5 bases unmatched. This chain links TRBV5-6 with TRBJ1-6; 10 bases are shared with TRBD1. Sequencing was performed on peripheral blood, taken on day 0 of AZD1222 vaccination. This TCR was sampled from an adult in good health. In DNA form, the CDR3 reads TGTGCCAGCAGCTACGGGACAGGGGAGACACCCCTCCACTTT. Translating it yields CASSYGTGETPLHF.